These 5 T cell receptor beta chains originate from one sample sequenced in a study of chemoradiotherapy in HPV16-positive cancers. This table comes from immunoSEQ multiplex PCR, and its TCRdb copy is limited to in-frame clones, with some not included. The sample lists more than 20,000 clones, less than 90% occurring once. The sample consisted of blood, taken from a patient who underwent chemoradiotherapy. All receptors derive from a human donor with HPV-associated anogenital cancer.

The chain recombines TRBV19 with TRBJ2-1; D gene ambiguous. Germline CDR1 is LNHDA and CDR2 is SQIVND (reference sequence). This CDR3 has 17 amino acids. Trimming removed 5 bases at V and 0 bases at J, with 17 bases between. CDR3 in DNA: TGTGCCAGTAGTCCCCGGTGGTTATTGAGCTCCTACAATGAGCAGTTCTTC. It codes for CASSPRWLLSSYNEQFF. The full variable domain, in which reference TRBV19 and TRBJ2-1 provide the parts outside the CDR3, is DGGITQSPKYLFRKEGQNVTLSCEQNLNHDAMYWYRQDPGQGLRLIYYSQIVNDFQKGDIAEGYSVSREKKESFPLTVTSAQKNPTAFYLCASSPRWLLSSYNEQFFGPGTRLTVL.

The V gene is TRBV5-6, the J gene TRBJ1-5; D perhaps matches TRBD1 (5 bases). This CDR3 is 16 amino acids long. The germline V gene has CDR1 SGHDT and CDR2 YYEEEE. Trimming cost V 1 base and J 5 bases, with 16 bases left between them. The CDR3 region is CASSLRGRSLYQPQHF. CDR3 DNA: TGTGCCAGCAGCTTGCGGGGCCGCTCATTGTATCAGCCCCAGCATTTT.

The chain links TRBV5-1 to TRBJ2-7; D unclear. Trimming took 3 bases from V and 0 from J, leaving 1 base between them. This CDR3 spans 11 amino acids. The germline V gene encodes CDR1 SGHRS and CDR2 YFSETQ. CDR3 loop: CASSSSYEQYF. Written as DNA, the CDR3 is TGCGCCAGCAGCTCCTCCTACGAGCAGTACTTC.

The V call is TRBV19, the J call TRBJ2-3; TRBD2 is a possible D gene (5 bases). This CDR3 is 15 amino acids long. Trimming cost V 7 bases and J 8 bases, with 22 bases left between them. Germline CDR1 is LNHDA and CDR2 is SQIVND (reference sequence). CDR3 sequence: CASTPQSGGHGTQYF. The CDR3 DNA sequence: TGTGCCAGTACCCCCCAGTCGGGCGGGCACGGTACGCAGTATTTT.

This clone occurred once. The rearrangement uses TRBV5-1 and TRBJ1-1, with D possibly being TRBD1 (6 bases). Trimming took 4 bases from V and 0 from J, leaving 10 bases between them. The CDR3 length is 14 residues. From germline, CDR1 is SGHRS and CDR2 YFSETQ. In DNA, the CDR3 is TGCGCCAGCAGCGTTACAGGGTTGAACACTGAAGCTTTCTTT. It yields the protein CASSVTGLNTEAFF.